Listed here are 7 T cell receptor beta chains from one sample, sequenced in a study of CD8 T cells in Susac syndrome. The authors reverse transcribed about 0.5 to 1 ug RNA with random hexamers. Using its own MiXCR run on the immunoSEQ multiplex PCR reads, TCRdb lists one record per CDR3 protein. This sample has approximately 210,000 distinct CDR3 sequences; 94% occur once, and the top ten carry 0.15%. Sequencing input: CD4+ T cells from PBMCs. Receptor source: a human donor with Susac syndrome.

CDR3 nucleotide sequence: TGTGCCAGCAGCTTAGGACAAATTGCGGGGGGTGCTGAAGCTTTCTTT. Residues: CASSLGQIAGGAEAFF. The chain employs TRBV7-6 and TRBJ1-1; D is possibly TRBD1 (5 bases). Germline CDR1 reads SGHVS; CDR2 reads FNYEAQ. CDR3 length equals 16 residues. The V gene lost 1 base and the J gene lost 6 bases, with 18 bases spanning the gap. Full variable domain (rest looked up from reference TRBV7-6 and TRBJ1-1): GAGVSQSPRYKVTKRGQDVALRCDPISGHVSLYWYRQALGQGPEFLTYFNYEAQQDKSGLPNDRFSAERPEGSISTLTIQRTEQRDSAMYRCASSLGQIAGGAEAFFGQGTRLTVV.

This clonotype was seen just once. The rearrangement uses TRBV6-2 or TRBV6-3 and TRBJ1-1; D not certain. The germline V gene has CDR1 MNHEY and CDR2 SVGEGT. The V and J ends lost 4 bases and 6 bases respectively, with 9 bases between them. There are 12 residues in the CDR3. The CDR3 here is CASSSRTSEAFF. CDR3 coding DNA: TGTGCCAGCAGTTCCCGGACCTCTGAAGCTTTCTTT.

This chain links TRBV5-1 with TRBJ1-2; D perhaps matches TRBD1 (6 bases). CDR3 length equals 16 residues. Trimming removed 0 bases at V and 2 bases at J, with 14 bases between. Germline V CDR1 and CDR2: SGHRS, YFSETQ. The CDR3 region has the DNA TGCGCCAGCAGCTTGGCCGCAGGGGAGGAGAACTATGGCTACACCTTC. Its translation: CASSLAAGEENYGYTF.

The genes are TRBV20-1 and TRBJ2-5, with D perhaps TRBD2 (6 bases). The CDR3 runs 14 residues. Germline V gives CDR1 DFQATT, CDR2 SNEGSKA (reference sequence). Trimming stripped 6 bases from V and 4 bases from J, with 18 bases between. The CDR3 DNA is TGCAGTGCACATATGACTAGTCAATTAGAGACCCAGTACTTC. Translated: CSAHMTSQLETQYF.

The chain combines TRBV7-2 with TRBJ2-7, with D possibly matching TRBD1 (6 bases). Germline loops: CDR1 SGHTA, CDR2 FQGNSA. Trimming pared 5 bases from V and 3 bases from J, leaving 11 bases between. The CDR3 totals 13 residues. CDR3 protein: CASSVDSGYEQYF. CDR3 coding DNA: TGTGCCAGCAGCGTGGACAGCGGCTACGAGCAGTACTTC.

This chain uses TRBV11-2 with TRBJ1-2; 7 bases fit TRBD1. The germline CDR1 and CDR2 sequences are SGHAT and FQNNGV. The CDR3 contains 16 residues. V gave up 1 base and J gave up 7 bases; unmatched junction bases: 12. CDR3 loop: CASSLGQGPKSGGYTF. The DNA of the CDR3 is TGTGCCAGCAGCTTAGGACAGGGCCCCAAATCGGGTGGCTACACCTTC. Based on the CDR3 plus reference TRBV11-2 and TRBJ1-2, the full variable domain is EAGVAQSPRYKIIEKRQSVAFWCNPISGHATLYWYQQILGQGPKLLIQFQNNGVVDDSQLPKDRFSAERLKGVDSTLKIQPAKLEDSAVYLCASSLGQGPKSGGYTFGSGTRLTVV.

The chain is built from TRBV6-6 and TRBJ1-2; D unclear. Germline V gene sequence: CDR1 MNHNY, CDR2 SVGAGI (reference sequence). The V gene lost 5 bases and the J gene lost 2 bases, with 9 bases spanning the gap. The CDR3 has 13 residues. The chain's CDR3 is CASSAQQNYGYTF. The CDR3 nucleotides are TGTGCCAGCAGTGCACAGCAAAACTATGGCTACACCTTC.